This T cell receptor beta chain was profiled in a study of T-cell reconstitution after alpha-beta-depleted transplantation in children. Study-wide findings and caveats: Where some patients showed high TCRbeta diversity at day 60, it came from recipient T cells and thymic progenitors that had survived. Reportedly, only several hundred clones from non-depleted graft cells drove alpha-beta T-cell counts at about two months. Newly made T cells mostly supplied T-cell counts and diversity one year after transplant.

This clonotype appeared many times. The antigen remains unidentified. Unique molecular identifiers featured in how the TCRbeta library was prepared. TCRdb recomputed calls from the PCR reads with MiXCR, one row per CDR3 protein. The sample records 400,000 to 550,000 distinct CDR3 sequences, more than 9% being singletons. The CDR3 totals 15 residues. CDR1 is SNHLY, CDR2 FYNNEI, per germline. V was trimmed by 4 bases and J by 5 bases, leaving 17 bases between them. The V gene is TRBV2, the J gene TRBJ1-1; possible D gene TRBD1, 5 bases. The sequence was collected from a child aged 2 to 10 with inherited bone marrow failure, due to receive a stem cell transplant. The sequenced sample was PBMCs, obtained before TCRalphabeta/CD19-depleted stem cell transplant. The CDR3 nucleotides read TGTGCCAGCAGTGTCCTGGGGGTCGGGGGTACTGAAGCTTTCTTT. It specifies CASSVLGVGGTEAFF.